The 5 T cell receptor beta chains presented below share a single source sample, sequenced in a study of blood T cell repertoires in COVID-19. Only in-frame clones appear in the TCRdb table, and some are missing; sequencing was by immunoSEQ multiplex PCR. Of roughly 310,000 clones in the sample, 75% to 90% were seen once. Sequenced material: peripheral blood. These receptors all come from a woman in her 30s with COVID-19, enrolled during active disease.

The CDR3 loop reads CATSREAPQETQYF. The CDR3 bases are TGTGCCACCAGCAGAGAGGCCCCCCAAGAGACCCAGTACTTC. The V and J genes are TRBV15 and TRBJ2-5, with unresolved D. CDR1 is LNHNV and CDR2 is YYDKDF in the germline V gene (reference sequence). V was trimmed by 0 bases and J by 1 base, leaving 6 bases between them. The length of the CDR3 is 14 residues.

The chain recombines TRBV12-5 with TRBJ2-4, with TRBD2 matching 7 bases. Germline loops: CDR1 LGHNT, CDR2 FRNRAP. V lost 1 base to trimming and J lost 5 bases; unmatched junction nucleotides: 2. The CDR3 runs 14 residues. DNA for the CDR3: TGTGCTAGTGGTTTGGGGCTAGCGGAAAACATTCAGTACTTC. Translating gives CASGLGLAENIQYF.

The chain combines TRBV25-1 with TRBJ2-7, with TRBD1 matching over 7 bases. Losses at the gene ends were 3 bases for V and 6 bases for J; bases not matched to a gene: 2. Germline CDR1 and CDR2: MGHDK and SYGVNS. There are 12 residues in the CDR3. As DNA, the CDR3 is TGTGCCAGCAGTGAGACAGGGCCCGAGCAGTACTTC. Protein: CASSETGPEQYF.

The chain joins TRBV4-1 to TRBJ2-2, with 14 bases lining up with TRBD2. This CDR3 region has 20 residues. The V segment lost 2 bases and the J segment 0 bases; nucleotides outside the gene matches: 8. The germline V gene encodes CDR1 MGHRA and CDR2 YSYEKL. In nucleotides, the CDR3 is TGCGCCAGCAGCCAATCACCGGGACTAGCGGGAGTCCCGAACACCGGGGAGCTGTTTTTT. Amino acids: CASSQSPGLAGVPNTGELFF.

In its sample, this clone was seen a few times. This chain joins TRBV2 and TRBJ2-2; 10 bases line up with TRBD1. V shed 6 bases, J shed 8 bases, and the junction held 12 bases outside the gene matches. The CDR3 loop spans 16 amino acids. Germline V gene data show CDR1 as SNHLY and CDR2 as FYNNEI. CDR3 in DNA: TGTGCCAGCAGCCTCCCCGGCGGACAGGGGGAAGGGGAGCTGTTTTTT. Its translation is CASSLPGGQGEGELFF. Variable domain in full (rest from reference TRBV2 and TRBJ2-2): EPEVTQTPSHQVTQMGQEVILRCVPISNHLYFYWYRQILGQKVEFLVSFYNNEISEKSEIFDDQFSVERPDGSNFTLKIRSTKLEDSAMYFCASSLPGGQGEGELFFGEGSRLTVL.